The present entry profiles one T cell receptor (beta chain) with its context. The antigen this receptor binds is unknown. No much larger clone exists at a distance of one base, and base qualities are not known. The CDR3 runs 17 amino acids, cysteine and phenylalanine included. Of the read, only the CDR3 DNA is kept; its 51 bases are in frame from base 1. After removal of 0 bases from V and 4 bases from J, the junction retains 9 bases not matched to a gene. CDR1 and CDR2 are drawn from the germline V gene: SGDLS, YYNGEE. This record belongs to a study of regulatory T cells in long-lasting Graves disease (dated by TCRdb to about 2021). For context, the study as a whole: Persistent Graves' disease was defined as persistently positive TSH receptor autoantibodies together with antithyroid drug treatment for over 5 years. Patients with persistent Graves' disease were compared with patients with newly diagnosed Graves' disease using TCR sequencing and RNA sequencing of peripheral blood. The study was conducted in China and was registered as a clinical trial. TCR sequencing covered 13 persistent and around 20 newly diagnosed Graves' disease patients, around 33 samples in total. Antithyroid drugs had been taken for approximately 10 years on average by persistent Graves' disease patients in the clinical cohort. What the work shows at the level of the full study, not this receptor alone: Compared with newly diagnosed patients, patients with persistent Graves' disease had lower TCR Shannon entropy and fewer highly expanded clones, which suggests clonal expansion. Only the TCR beta chain was sequenced and analyzed. The small sample size was acknowledged by the authors as a limitation that may reduce accuracy. Preferential use of TRBV28, TRBJ1-2 and TRBJ2-5 was observed in persistent disease, whereas TRBV20-1 and TRBJ2-1 were favored in newly diagnosed disease. Because the primary lesion, thyroid tissue, could not be accessed, the study looked at peripheral blood alone. Persistent patients shared more public clonotypes among themselves (more than 2,500) than newly diagnosed patients did (approximately 970).

Preparation of the library involved multiplex PCR. Sequenced on an Illumina HiSeq 4000. TCR beta libraries were built with iRepertoire HTBI primers and Arm-PCR amplification of CDR3 regions. PCR products were gel purified before sequencing. Concerning the study's data processing: A total of roughly 67 TRBV and 14 TRBJ segments were identified across samples and were used for gene usage analysis of CDR3 amino acid clonotypes. COPE and FqMerger were used to merge filtered high-quality paired reads into contigs. Contigs were aligned with BLAST to IMGT TRBV, TRBD and TRBJ reference genes, and CDR3 was defined per IMGT. Clonotypes above 0.1% frequency were classified as highly expanded clones. Repertoire diversity was measured by Shannon entropy, and V-J evenness by the Gini coefficient. A clonotype found in more than one individual was treated as public. The raw public reads went through TCRdb reprocessing: fastp at Q25, MiXCR clone calling, in-frame beta chains kept. Each CDR3 protein gets just one entry, which takes the most common genes and DNA from the rows behind it. For this entry, the V and J calls and clone size follow TCRdb and not the study's own pipeline. The sample table contains approximately 350,000 distinct CDR3 sequences; only one count was recorded for approximately 23% of them. Less than 30% of the sample goes to the ten largest clones.

Interpreted using the paper, the time point label stands for: persistent/refractory GD, antithyroid drugs over 5 years with positive TRAb. For both TCR sequencing and RNA sequencing, RNA was extracted from PBMCs in TRIzol. The diagnosis of Graves' disease followed American Thyroid Association guidelines. Patients were recruited from an endocrinology department in Xi'an, China. From each patient, 7.5 to 10 milliliters of peripheral blood was collected into an EDTA anticoagulant tube. Ficoll Paque Plus density gradient separation was used to isolate PBMCs, and no further T cell sorting was performed. RNA quality was checked with an Agilent 2100 Bioanalyzer and agarose gel, and concentration with a NanoDrop 2000.

The sequence came from a woman in her 40s with Graves disease. Donor details come from another sample of the same person, matched by shared clones. Recombination linked TRBV9 to TRBJ2-5; the junction holds 10 bases that match TRBD1. The starting material was peripheral blood mononuclear cells (PBMCs), obtained when the disease was refractory, from a patient treated with antithyroid drugs. The nucleotide sequence reads TGTGCCAGCAGCGTAGGGGACAGGGGTATTGTCGGAGAGACCCAGTACTTC. It specifies CASSVGDRGIVGETQYF.